Detailed here is one T cell receptor beta chain. These data belong to a study of blood T cell repertoires in COVID-19. Across the whole study: The study drew acute and convalescent COVID-19 samples from the United States, Italy and Spain. PBMCs, B-cell-depleted T cells, or T cells provided the cDNA or gDNA that made up the material.

How the authors handled the data: Amplification of reference gene primers was used by the study to estimate nucleated cell counts. Sequencing was performed with immunoSEQ multiplex PCR; in TCRdb, only in-frame clones are kept and a portion is missing. That table is the source of V, J and clone size, and D and trimming were worked out from the DNA. The repertoire holds about 180,000 clones, with about three quarters as singletons. The CDR3 has 16 amino acids. The origin of this receptor is a woman in her 70s with acute or convalescent COVID-19. The J gene is TRBJ1-6, the V gene TRBV12-1; the table names TRBD1, a call not compared with the DNA. TRBV12-1 is annotated as a pseudogene. Sequenced input: peripheral blood. CDR3 sequence reads: CASSARTGIVDSPLHF. The DNA for the CDR3 is TGTGCCAGCAGCGCCCGGACAGGGATCGTAGACTCACCCCTCCACTTT.